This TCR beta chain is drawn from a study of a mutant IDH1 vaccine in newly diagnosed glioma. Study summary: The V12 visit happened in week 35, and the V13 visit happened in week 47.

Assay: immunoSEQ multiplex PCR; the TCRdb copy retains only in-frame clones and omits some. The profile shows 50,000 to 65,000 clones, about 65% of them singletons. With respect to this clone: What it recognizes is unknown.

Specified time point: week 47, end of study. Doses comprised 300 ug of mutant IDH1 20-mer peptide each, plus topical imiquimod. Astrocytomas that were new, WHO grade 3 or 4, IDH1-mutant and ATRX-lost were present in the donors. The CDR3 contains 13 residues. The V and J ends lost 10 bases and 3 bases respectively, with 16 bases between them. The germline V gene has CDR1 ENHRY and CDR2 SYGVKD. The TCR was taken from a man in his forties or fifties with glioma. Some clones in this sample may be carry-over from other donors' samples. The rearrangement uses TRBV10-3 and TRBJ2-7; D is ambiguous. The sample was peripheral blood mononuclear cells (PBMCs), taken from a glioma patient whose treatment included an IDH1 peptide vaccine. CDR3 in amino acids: CATLDTDNYEQYF. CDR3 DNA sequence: TGTGCCACCCTCGATACAGACAACTACGAGCAGTACTTC.